The rows below give T cell receptor beta chains drawn from one sample of a study of control samples from healthy donors and cancer patients. The protocol was immunoSEQ multiplex PCR, while the TCRdb copy is restricted to in-frame clones and leaves out a portion. The repertoire includes about 80,000 clones, under 90% of them detected once, and 4.5% to 7% sits in the top ten. Sequencing was performed on blood. These receptors were taken from a man aged 50-60 years in good health. Each CDR3 is given with its conserved first and last residue. The D gene is left open where the match is weak. Part of the rows lack a size; the others show once, few, many or a class for expanded clones.

CASSEGWDRGTGEQYF	TGTGCCAGCAGTGAAGGGTGGGACAGGGGCACAGGCGAGCAGTACTTC	TRBV2	TRBJ2-7	TRBD1	NA
CAISGGTGGLTGELFF	TGTGCCATCAGTGGAGGGACAGGGGGACTCACCGGGGAGCTGTTTTTT	TRBV10-3	TRBJ2-2	TRBD1	NA
CASSIGTGAWNTEAFF	TGTGCCAGTAGTATCGGGACAGGGGCGTGGAACACTGAAGCTTTCTTT	TRBV19	TRBJ1-1	TRBD1	NA
CASSRYGGANEQYF	TGTGCCAGCAGTCGGTACGGGGGGGCCAACGAGCAGTACTTC	TRBV6-5	TRBJ2-7	TRBD2	NA
CASSKNRGGQPQHF	TGTGCCAGCAGCAAGAACAGGGGGGGTCAGCCCCAGCATTTT	TRBV5-4	TRBJ1-5	TRBD1	NA
CASTQSGGTEAFF	TGTGCCAGTACCCAATCGGGGGGCACTGAAGCTTTCTTT	TRBV19	TRBJ1-1	NA	NA
CASSLGVGSYNEQFF	TGTGCCAGCAGTCTCGGAGTAGGCTCCTACAATGAGCAGTTCTTC	TRBV27	TRBJ2-1	NA	NA
CAWSVQGITQPQHF	TGTGCCTGGAGTGTACAGGGTATCACTCAGCCCCAGCATTTT	TRBV30	TRBJ1-5	NA	NA
CASSLGTREETQYF	TGTGCCAGCAGCTTAGGGACTAGGGAAGAGACCCAGTACTTC	TRBV11-3	TRBJ2-5	TRBD2	once
CASSETRYRRGLNTEAFF	TGTGCCAGCAGCGAAACTCGTTACCGGCGGGGCCTTAACACTGAAGCTTTCTTT	TRBV21-1	TRBJ1-1	NA	NA
CASSAQGVDTGELFF	TGTGCCAGCAGTGCACAGGGGGTCGACACCGGGGAGCTGTTTTTT	TRBV6-4	TRBJ2-2	TRBD1	NA
CASGLAGVGNSPLHF	TGTGCCAGCGGGTTGGCAGGGGTCGGTAATTCACCCCTCCACTTT	TRBV6-5	TRBJ1-6	NA	once
CASGLGDRRAGELFF	TGTGCTAGTGGTTTGGGGGACCGTCGAGCCGGGGAGCTGTTTTTT	TRBV12-5	TRBJ2-2	NA	NA
CASSRPQGRDIQYF	TGTGCCAGCAGCCGACCACAGGGTCGGGACATTCAGTACTTC	TRBV11-3	TRBJ2-4	NA	NA